This entry lists 18 T cell receptor beta chains sequenced from one sample in a study of blood T cell repertoires in COVID-19. The table came from immunoSEQ multiplex PCR; TCRdb's copy has only in-frame clones and leaves some out. The table shows some 57,000 clones, with roughly 82% occurring only once. The sequencing sample was made of peripheral blood. The receptors derive from a woman older than 75 with acute or convalescent COVID-19.

The chain carries TRBV28 and TRBJ1-2, with D possibly TRBD1 on 5 matching bases. Germline V gene data show CDR1 as MDHEN and CDR2 as SYDVKM. The ends were cut back, 6 bases at V and 1 base at J, with 9 bases in the middle. There are 13 residues in the CDR3. In DNA form, the CDR3 reads TGTGCCAGCAGGGAGACAGTTAACTATGGCTACACCTTC. Translated, it gives CASRETVNYGYTF.

This clone has just a few counts. V usage is TRBV11-3 and J usage is TRBJ2-7; D ambiguous. The CDR3 is 13 amino acids. With 4 bases removed from V and 3 bases from J, the gap between germline ends came to 10 bases. CDR1 and CDR2 from the germline V gene are SGHNT and YENEEA. The CDR3 DNA reads TGTGCCAGCAGCTACTACTCAAACTACGAGCAGTACTTC. Its translation: CASSYYSNYEQYF. Complete variable domain (other parts from reference TRBV11-3 and TRBJ2-7): EAGVVQSPRYKIIEKKQPVAFWCNPISGHNTLYWYLQNLGQGPELLIRYENEEAVDDSQLPKDRFSAERLKGVDSTLKIQPAELGDSAVYLCASSYYSNYEQYFGPGTRLTVT.

In this sample, this clone turned up once. The chain recombines TRBV10-1 with TRBJ2-1, with a weak D call TRBD2 (5 bases). Trimming took 6 bases from V and 4 from J, leaving 19 bases between them. The CDR3 totals 16 residues. CDR1 WNHNN and CDR2 SYGVQD come from the germline V gene (reference sequence). For the CDR3, the DNA is TGCGCCAGCAGCGCAGCAACTAGGAGCTCGTACAATGAGCAGTTCTTC. Its translation: CASSAATRSSYNEQFF.

The chain joins TRBV5-4 to TRBJ2-3, with D unclear. CDR3 length equals 12 residues. Germline V gene data show CDR1 as SGHNT and CDR2 as YYREEE (reference sequence). Trimming took off 2 bases at V and 5 bases at J, with 6 bases between the two ends. The chain's CDR3 is CASSFYLDTQYF. CDR3 coding DNA: TGTGCCAGCAGCTTTTATTTAGATACGCAGTATTTT.

CDR3 region: CATSVIHGTEAFF. Written as DNA, the CDR3 is TGTGCCACCAGCGTTATTCACGGGACTGAAGCTTTCTTT. The chain joins TRBV15 to TRBJ1-1; no definite D call. Germline CDR1 reads LNHNV; CDR2 reads YYDKDF (reference sequence). V lost 5 bases, J lost 5 bases, and 12 bases lay in between. The CDR3 consists of 13 residues.

This chain uses TRBV19 with TRBJ2-2, with 9 nucleotides matching TRBD1. The ends lost 6 bases at V and 4 bases at J; junction bases unmatched: 6. The CDR3 totals 15 residues. Germline CDR1 is LNHDA and CDR2 is SQIVND (reference sequence). The CDR3 here is CASRRDRVSTGELFF. CDR3 bases: TGTGCCAGTAGAAGGGACAGGGTGAGCACCGGGGAGCTGTTTTTT.

The chain recombines TRBV24-1 with TRBJ2-1; 11 bases are a match to TRBD2. Trimming cost V 4 bases and J 4 bases; bases outside gene matches: 8. Germline V lookup: CDR1 KGHDR, CDR2 SFDVKD. The CDR3 has 17 amino acids. The DNA of the CDR3 is TGTGCCACCAGTGACAGCTCAACTAGCGGGGGTTACAATGAGCAGTTCTTC. Its translation: CATSDSSTSGGYNEQFF.

The V gene is TRBV6-5, the J gene TRBJ2-2; no reliable D call. Trimming took off 5 bases at V and 6 bases at J, with 16 bases between the two ends. The CDR3 contains 15 residues. Germline V gives CDR1 MNHEY, CDR2 SVGAGI. CDR3 residues: CASSPSHLRSGELFF. CDR3 DNA sequence: TGTGCCAGCAGTCCCTCCCACTTGCGATCCGGGGAGCTGTTTTTT.

The rearrangement joins TRBV15 to TRBJ2-1; 9 positions match TRBD2. Germline V lookup: CDR1 LNHNV, CDR2 YYDKDF (reference sequence). V was pared by 3 bases and J by 4 bases, with 4 bases of the junction left unmatched. The CDR3 has 15 residues. The chain's CDR3 is CATSSMTSGYNEQFF. CDR3 nucleotide sequence: TGTGCCACCAGCAGCATGACTAGCGGTTACAATGAGCAGTTCTTC.

This clone showed up just a few times. The rearrangement links TRBV11-3 to TRBJ2-2; the D is unclear. Germline V lookup: CDR1 SGHNT, CDR2 YENEEA. Trimming shortened V by 2 bases and J by 6 bases, and 7 bases separated the two germline ends. CDR3 length: 13 residues. CDR3 coding DNA: TGTGCCAGCAGCTTATCGGAGCCCGGGGAGCTGTTTTTT. It is translated as CASSLSEPGELFF.

This rearrangement joins TRBV21-1 to TRBJ2-3; the table's D call, TRBD2, was not checked against the DNA. TRBV21-1 is a pseudogene locus. The CDR3 is 15 amino acids. CDR3 amino acids: CASSKVCTSTDTQYF. The CDR3, as DNA: TGTGCCAGCAGCAAAGTCTGTACTAGCACAGATACGCAGTATTTT.

V is TRBV7-3 and J is TRBJ2-1; D possibly corresponds to TRBD2 (6 bases). From germline, CDR1 is SGHTA and CDR2 FQGTGA. The CDR3 length is 16 residues. The V end was cut by 5 bases, the J end by 3 bases, with 17 bases between. The CDR3 reads CASSDRPGLLYNEQFF. In nucleotides, the CDR3 is TGTGCCAGCAGCGACCGTCCGGGACTTCTCTACAATGAGCAGTTCTTC. Supplemented by reference TRBV7-3 and TRBJ2-1, the full variable domain reads GAGVSQTPSNKVTEKGKYVELRCDPISGHTALYWYRQSLGQGPEFLIYFQGTGAADDSGLPNDRFFAVRPEGSVSTLKIQRTERGDSAVYLCASSDRPGLLYNEQFFGPGTRLTVL.

This clone was seen at least ten times. The rearrangement joins TRBV29-1 to TRBJ2-1; tentative D call: TRBD2 (6 bases). Trimming stripped 2 bases from V and 4 bases from J, with 15 bases between. This CDR3 spans 15 amino acids. CDR1 is SQVTM and CDR2 is ANQGSEA in the germline V gene. The DNA for the CDR3 is TGCAGCGTTGAAATCTGGGCTAGCGATTACAATGAGCAGTTCTTC. Residues: CSVEIWASDYNEQFF.

The rearrangement joins TRBV6-5 to TRBJ1-5, with TRBD1 matching over 7 bases. V lost 6 bases to trimming and J lost 2 bases; unmatched junction nucleotides: 4. CDR1 MNHEY and CDR2 SVGAGI come from the germline V gene. CDR3 length: 14 residues. The CDR3 nucleotides read TGTGCCAGCAGCCAAGACAGGGGCAATCAGCCCCAGCATTTT. As protein: CASSQDRGNQPQHF.

The J gene is TRBJ1-2, the V gene TRBV7-3; D uncertain. The CDR3 totals 17 residues. With 5 bases removed from V and 8 bases from J, the gap between germline ends came to 27 bases. Germline V gives CDR1 SGHTA, CDR2 FQGTGA. The CDR3 sequence is CASSELKLWPGFRGYTF. The CDR3 bases are TGTGCCAGCAGCGAGCTCAAACTATGGCCGGGGTTCAGAGGCTACACCTTC.

The chain links TRBV7-9 to TRBJ2-1, with TRBD2 matching 9 bases. CDR3 length equals 15 residues. CDR1 SEHNR and CDR2 FQNEAQ come from the germline V gene (reference sequence). With 3 bases clipped from V and 6 bases from J, the junction kept 6 bases outside the gene matches. CDR3 in amino acids: CASSFLAGVTNEQFF. The CDR3 coding sequence is TGTGCCAGCAGCTTTTTAGCGGGAGTAACCAATGAGCAGTTCTTC.

The rearrangement joins TRBV30 to TRBJ1-3; 9 bases map to TRBD1. Germline V CDR1 and CDR2: GTSNPN, SVGIG (reference sequence). The CDR3 covers 14 residues. Trimming removed 7 bases from V and 2 bases from J; junction bases left unmatched: 6. CDR3 DNA: TGTGCCTTCACACAGGGGGCGGCTGGAAACACCATATATTTT. This encodes CAFTQGAAGNTIYF.

This chain uses TRBV28 with TRBJ2-7; 9 bases map to TRBD1. This CDR3 contains 15 residues. Germline CDR1 is MDHEN and CDR2 is SYDVKM. Trimming removed 5 bases from V and 3 bases from J; junction bases left unmatched: 8. This chain's CDR3 is CASSISGTGIYEQYF. CDR3 bases: TGTGCCAGCAGTATCTCCGGGACAGGGATCTACGAGCAGTACTTC. Filled out from reference TRBV28 and TRBJ2-7, the complete variable domain reads DVKVTQSSRYLVKRTGEKVFLECVQDMDHENMFWYRQDPGLGLRLIYFSYDVKMKEKGDIPEGYSVSREKKERFSLILESASTNQTSMYLCASSISGTGIYEQYFGPGTRLTVT.